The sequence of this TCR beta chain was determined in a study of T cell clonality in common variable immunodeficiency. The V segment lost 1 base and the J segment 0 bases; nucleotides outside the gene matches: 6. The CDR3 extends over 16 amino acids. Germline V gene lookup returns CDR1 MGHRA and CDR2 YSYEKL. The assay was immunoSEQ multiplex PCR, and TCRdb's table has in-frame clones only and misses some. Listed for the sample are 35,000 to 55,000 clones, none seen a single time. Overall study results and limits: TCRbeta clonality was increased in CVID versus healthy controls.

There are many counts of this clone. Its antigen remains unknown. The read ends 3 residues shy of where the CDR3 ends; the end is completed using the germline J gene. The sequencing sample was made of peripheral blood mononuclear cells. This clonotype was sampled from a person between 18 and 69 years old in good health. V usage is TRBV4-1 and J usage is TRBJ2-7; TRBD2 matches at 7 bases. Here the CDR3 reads CASSQAGGGGSYEQYF. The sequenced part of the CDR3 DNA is TGCGCCAGCAGCCAAGCTGGCGGCGGGGGCTCCTACGAG.